The present TCR beta chain was sequenced within a study of regulatory T cells in long-lasting Graves disease. Researchers made TCR beta libraries by using iRepertoire HTBI primers and running Arm-PCR on CDR3 regions. TCRdb used MiXCR to reprocess the multiplex PCR reads, holding one entry per CDR3 protein. The data contain 600,000 to 850,000 distinct CDR3 sequences, about 30% of them singletons. The time point: persistent/refractory GD, antithyroid drugs over 5 years with positive TRAb. The authors made the TCR library using RNA they extracted from PBMCs. This CDR3 contains 14 residues. In germline, CDR1 is SGHTS, CDR2 YDEGEE. Trimming left V 4 bases short and J 2 bases short, with 12 bases between.

The V and J genes are TRBV5-8 and TRBJ1-1; D gene ambiguous. This receptor was obtained from a female donor with Graves disease. The sequencing here drew on peripheral blood mononuclear cells (PBMCs), taken when the disease was refractory, from a patient treated with antithyroid drugs. CDR3 sequence reads: CASSPTHRNTEAFF. In DNA, the CDR3 is TGTGCCAGCAGCCCAACACATAGAAACACTGAAGCTTTCTTT.